A single sample is the source of the 19 T cell receptor beta chains below, sequenced in a study of cytomegalovirus exposure and HLA in healthy donors. Primers for the PCR totalled 60 Vbeta and 13 Jbeta. TCRdb keeps only in-frame clones here, not all; method: immunoSEQ multiplex PCR. The sample consists of 150,000 to 200,000 clones, around 74% of them appearing once. Sequenced input: PBMCs. The receptor source for this set is a female donor in good health and CMV-seronegative.

The genes are TRBV6-5 and TRBJ1-2, with a weak D call TRBD1 (5 bases). Germline CDR1 and CDR2: MNHEY and SVGAGI. The CDR3 consists of 14 residues. The V gene lost 6 bases and the J gene lost 0 bases, with 11 bases spanning the gap. The CDR3 loop reads CASRAGTPNYGYTF. CDR3 sequence (DNA): TGTGCCAGCAGGGCGGGGACCCCTAACTATGGCTACACCTTC.

This sequence joins TRBV18 and TRBJ2-3; 10 bases agree with TRBD2. CDR1 and CDR2 from the germline V gene are KGHSH and LQKENI. Trimming removed 6 bases from V and 2 bases from J; junction bases left unmatched: 8. This CDR3 comprises 16 residues. As DNA, the CDR3 is TGTGCCAGCTCCCCTCCTAGCGGGAGTCCCACAGATACGCAGTATTTT. Protein sequence: CASSPPSGSPTDTQYF. Based on the CDR3 plus reference TRBV18 and TRBJ2-3, the full variable domain is NAGVMQNPRHLVRRRGQEARLRCSPMKGHSHVYWYRQLPEEGLKFMVYLQKENIIDESGMPKERFSAEFPKEGPSILRIQQVVRGDSAAYFCASSPPSGSPTDTQYFGPGTRLTVL.

The CDR3 region is CASSVVADFSGNTIYF. The CDR3 DNA follows: TGTGCCAGCAGCGTAGTTGCAGACTTCTCTGGAAACACCATATATTTT. This chain uses TRBV9 with TRBJ1-3; unclear D gene. The CDR3 consists of 16 residues. Trimming stripped 0 bases from V and 0 bases from J, with 10 bases between. Per the germline V gene, CDR1 is SGDLS and CDR2 is YYNGEE.

This clone was seen a few times. Its ends do not fully match the called genes, so a read error is possible. CDR3 residues: CASSFGLKTEAFF. The CDR3 region has the DNA TGTGCCAGCAGCTTCGGGTTGAAGACTGAAGCTTTCTTT. The V gene is TRBV7-2, the J gene TRBJ1-1, with D uncertain. Per the germline V gene, CDR1 is SGHTA and CDR2 is FQGNSA. There are 13 residues in the CDR3.

The chain joins TRBV29-1 to TRBJ2-5; TRBD2 agrees at 8 bases. The DNA matches TRBJ2-7 better at its end, which makes the J call doubtful. Germline V gene lookup returns CDR1 SQVTM and CDR2 ANQGSEA. The CDR3 totals 15 residues. The CDR3 sequence: CSAAAGSGRSNEQYF. The CDR3 DNA reads as TGCAGCGCCGCTGCTGGGAGCGGGAGAAGCAACGAGCAGTACTTC.

The chain joins TRBV10-1 to TRBJ2-7, with D possibly being TRBD2 (6 bases). The CDR3 is made up of 14 amino acids. The V gene's germline CDR1 is WNHNN and CDR2 SYGVQD (reference sequence). Trimming removed 3 bases from V and 3 bases from J, with 12 bases in between. CDR3 region: CASSDSGGGYEQYF. CDR3 sequence (DNA): TGCGCCAGCAGTGATTCCGGGGGAGGCTACGAGCAGTACTTC.

The rearrangement links TRBV18 to TRBJ2-7; 9 bases map to TRBD2. Germline trimming cut 5 bases from V and 1 base from J; bases unmatched to any gene: 6. Germline V gene data show CDR1 as KGHSH and CDR2 as LQKENI. CDR3 length equals 15 residues. CDR3 DNA sequence: TGTGCCAGCTCAGAGCAGCGGGAGGATTCCTACGAGCAGTACTTC. It is translated as CASSEQREDSYEQYF.

This clone was seen more than once but under ten times. This chain links TRBV6-5 with TRBJ1-1; 7 nucleotides line up with TRBD1. The CDR3 is 15 residues long. Per the germline V gene, CDR1 is MNHEY and CDR2 is SVGAGI. Losses at the gene ends were 5 bases for V and 0 bases for J; bases not matched to a gene: 6. CDR3 loop: CASSRQGNMNTEAFF. For the CDR3, the DNA is TGTGCCAGCAGTCGACAGGGAAACATGAACACTGAAGCTTTCTTT.

This clone was seen just once. The chain has TRBV10-3 and TRBJ2-5; maybe TRBD1 (7 bases). Trimming cost V 6 bases and J 5 bases, with 16 bases left between them. There are 14 residues in the CDR3. The V gene's germline CDR1 is ENHRY and CDR2 SYGVKD. The CDR3 nucleotides are TGTGCCATCAGCCTCAGGGGGGCGAGGGAGACCCAGTACTTC. Amino acids: CAISLRGARETQYF.

In the case of this clone: Other DNA variants within this sample encode the same CDR3. The rearrangement links TRBV20-1 to TRBJ1-1; no definite D call. CDR3 size: 11 residues. V was trimmed by 5 bases and J by 3 bases, leaving 7 bases between them. Germline V gene sequence: CDR1 DFQATT, CDR2 SNEGSKA (reference sequence). The CDR3, as DNA: TGCAGTGCTCCCGGTGACACTGAAGCTTTCTTT. Translation: CSAPGDTEAFF.

The chain carries TRBV15 and TRBJ2-2; D gene uncertain. This CDR3 has 16 amino acids. Germline CDR1 LNHNV, CDR2 YYDKDF (reference sequence). V was cut by 1 base and J by 4 bases, with 13 bases left in between. The chain's CDR3 is CATSRGAGLGTGELFF. DNA of the CDR3: TGTGCCACCAGCAGAGGAGCCGGTCTAGGCACCGGGGAGCTGTTTTTT.

The chain employs TRBV28 and TRBJ2-1, with 7 bases lining up with TRBD2. With V trimmed by 6 bases and J by 6 bases, 5 bases remained unmatched. The length of the CDR3 is 13 residues. Germline lookup yields CDR1 MDHEN and CDR2 SYDVKM. CDR3 in amino acids: CASRGGTTNEQFF. CDR3 in DNA: TGTGCCAGCAGAGGCGGGACTACCAATGAGCAGTTCTTC.

The J gene is TRBJ1-2, the V gene TRBV5-1, with D tentatively TRBD1 (5 bases). Germline lookup yields CDR1 SGHRS and CDR2 YFSETQ. V gave up 0 bases and J gave up 8 bases, with 14 bases separating them. The CDR3 is made up of 14 amino acids. CDR3 amino acids: CASSLEPGRRGYTF. CDR3 coding DNA: TGCGCCAGCAGCTTGGAGCCAGGGAGGCGCGGCTACACCTTC.

V and J are TRBV7-2 and TRBJ1-6, with 7 bases matching TRBD1. The CDR3 totals 18 residues. V was clipped by 2 bases and J by 2 bases; unmatched bases: 9. The germline V gene encodes CDR1 SGHTA and CDR2 FQGNSA. The CDR3 region is CASSLRGKTGPYNSPLHF. The CDR3 DNA follows: TGTGCCAGCAGCTTAAGGGGAAAGACAGGGCCCTATAATTCACCCCTCCACTTT.

This clone was seen once. The J gene is TRBJ2-3, the V gene TRBV5-1; the match to TRBD1 covers 9 bases. Germline V lookup: CDR1 SGHRS, CDR2 YFSETQ. The CDR3 contains 15 residues. The J segment lost 2 bases and the V segment lost 3 bases, leaving 4 bases of the junction unmatched. CDR3: CASSSRQGVTDTQYF. The CDR3 DNA sequence: TGCGCCAGCAGCTCCCGACAGGGGGTCACAGATACGCAGTATTTT.

The CDR3 sequence: CASSLVQGRYEQYF. The CDR3 region has the DNA TGTGCCAGCAGCTTAGTACAGGGTCGCTACGAGCAGTACTTC. This rearrangement joins TRBV7-9 to TRBJ2-7; the D gene is possibly TRBD1 (6 bases). V lost 1 base and J lost 3, with 10 bases in between. Germline CDR1 reads SEHNR; CDR2 reads FQNEAQ (reference sequence). The CDR3 extends over 14 amino acids.

The chain uses TRBV15 and TRBJ2-1, with D perhaps TRBD1 (5 bases). This CDR3 spans 16 amino acids. Trimming took off 0 bases at V and 0 bases at J, with 9 bases between the two ends. CDR1 is LNHNV and CDR2 is YYDKDF in the germline V gene (reference sequence). The CDR3 spells CATSRDKGFSYNEQFF. The CDR3 bases are TGTGCCACCAGCAGAGATAAGGGGTTCTCCTACAATGAGCAGTTCTTC.

The rearrangement links TRBV6-5 to TRBJ1-1, with 7 bases that match TRBD1. CDR1 is MNHEY, CDR2 SVGAGI, per germline. The junction had 5 bases not matched to a gene; V was cut back by 0 bases and J by 10 bases. The CDR3 runs to 13 residues. The CDR3 here is CASSYSGGAGAFF. The CDR3 bases are TGTGCCAGCAGTTACTCAGGGGGCGCGGGAGCTTTCTTT.

Only a few counts were recorded for this clone. V gene TRBV7-9 combines with J gene TRBJ2-5; D is perhaps TRBD1 (5 bases). V was pared by 1 base and J by 2 bases, with 17 bases between. Germline V gives CDR1 SEHNR, CDR2 FQNEAQ (reference sequence). The CDR3 is 17 residues long. The CDR3 DNA is TGTGCCAGCAGCTTAGAAGGGGTGGGAATCCTTCAAGAGACCCAGTACTTC. Its translation is CASSLEGVGILQETQYF. Looking up the rest from reference TRBV7-9 and TRBJ2-5 gives the full variable domain: DTGVSQNPRHKITKRGQNVTFRCDPISEHNRLYWYRQTLGQGPEFLTYFQNEAQLEKSRLLSDRFSAERPKGSFSTLEIQRTEQGDSAMYLCASSLEGVGILQETQYFGPGTRLLVL.